This T cell receptor (beta chain) was captured by sequencing in a study of T cells in Graves' hyperthyroidism and ophthalmopathy. There are a few counts of this clonotype. Its specificity is not known. General observations from the study: In the blood, most expanded thyroid clonotypes above 0.001 appeared as well.

The germline V gene has CDR1 SGHTA and CDR2 FQGTGA. The CDR3 is 16 residues long. The V gene end was trimmed by 4 bases and the J gene end by 1 base; junction bases not matched to a gene: 4. Template material for amplifying TCR beta CDR3 regions consisted of RNA transcripts. The HTBI primer set served for first-round RT-PCR of the TCR CDR3. MiXCR, run by TCRdb on the multiplex PCR reads, gives a single entry per CDR3 protein. This table holds under 300,000 distinct CDR3 sequences, 20% to 25% found once. Patients affected by ophthalmopathy presented a Clinical Activity Score of at least 3, a NOSPECS grade of at least 4, and disease duration below 3 months.

Sequenced: blood. The TCR originated in a man under 40 with Graves' ophthalmopathy. This chain joins TRBV7-3 and TRBJ2-2; 9 bases agree with TRBD1. Written as DNA, the CDR3 is TGTGCCAGCAGCTCTAAGGGACAGGGGAACACCGGGGAGCTGTTTTTT. It encodes CASSSKGQGNTGELFF.